This T cell receptor beta chain derives from a study of CD8+CD57+ T cells in acquired aplastic anemia. The template used for profiling TCR beta VDJ and CDR3 was genomic DNA. MiXCR, applied by TCRdb to the reads, yields one record per CDR3 protein. The sample carries a few hundred thousand distinct CDR3 sequences, around 68% recorded once. On this clonotype itself: Its antigen is currently unknown.

Study outcomes and limitations: The study found no significant CD8+ Simpson's diversity difference between patients and controls.

The length of the CDR3 is 14 residues. V was cut by 3 bases and J by 15 bases, with 23 bases left in between. Germline CDR1 is SGDLS and CDR2 is YYNGEE. The sequence was collected from a human donor in good health, serving as a control. Sequences were obtained from sorted CD4+, CD8+, or CD8+CD57+ T cells (not recorded which) from PBMCs. The V call is TRBV9, the J call TRBJ2-3; possibly TRBD2 for D (6 bases). The CDR3 loop is CASSGGGSPLPYYF. The CDR3 DNA follows: TGTGCCAGCAGCGGGGGAGGTTCACCCCTCCCGTATTATTTT.